A selection of T cell receptor beta chains follows, all from one sample in a study of beta chain features in type 1 diabetes. The repertoire was sequenced with immunoSEQ multiplex PCR; TCRdb's copy has only in-frame clones and lacks some. Here the sample spans some 360,000 clones, over 8.5% being singletons. Source material: central memory CD4+ T cells from blood. The receptors were gathered from a man aged 25-40 years with type 1 diabetes. The conserved cysteine and the conserved F or W are not part of the CDR3 here. A D gene is named only where the DNA matches it firmly. The size entry is marked missing in some rows and otherwise reads once, few, many or a size class.

TRBV19	many	TRBJ2-6	NA	ASRRGSLWSGANVLT
TRBV7-3	many	TRBJ2-1	NA	ASSPGSSEQF
TRBV28	NA	TRBJ1-5	NA	ASSRLYNQPQH
TRBV6-1	NA	TRBJ2-3	NA	ASSEPGLRTDTQY
TRBV7-9	many	TRBJ2-5	NA	ASSLKTEQETQY
TRBV29-1	few	TRBJ2-5	NA	SVSRETQY
TRBV4-1	NA	TRBJ2-7	TRBD2	ASSQDASGIPYEQY
TRBV10-3	NA	TRBJ2-3	NA	AISESGHTDTQY
TRBV9	NA	TRBJ1-1	TRBD1	ASSLGTGGWTEAF
TRBV7-9	many	TRBJ2-7	NA	ASSLADEQY
TRBV28	many	TRBJ2-4	NA	ASSFVLAKNIQY
TRBV30	many	TRBJ1-2	TRBD1	AWTGEQGADGYT
TRBV5-1	NA	TRBJ2-3	NA	ASSFGGQDTQY
TRBV6-5	few	TRBJ2-1	TRBD2	ASSLAGGPNEQF
TRBV15	NA	TRBJ2-7	NA	ATSRVAGLIYEQY
TRBV5-4	many	TRBJ2-7	TRBD2	ASSFEAGGSHEQY
TRBV11-2	NA	TRBJ1-5	TRBD1	ASSTGQGGQPQH
TRBV9	few	TRBJ1-4	NA	ASSGTGRNEKLF
TRBV6-6	NA	TRBJ2-7	TRBD1	ASSPQGAAGEQY
TRBV5-6	few	TRBJ2-5	TRBD2	ASSLGPRTSGTSETQY
TRBV7-9	many	TRBJ2-4	NA	ASSLDQGWGNIQY
TRBV5-4	few	TRBJ2-1	NA	ASSQGLAAVNEQF